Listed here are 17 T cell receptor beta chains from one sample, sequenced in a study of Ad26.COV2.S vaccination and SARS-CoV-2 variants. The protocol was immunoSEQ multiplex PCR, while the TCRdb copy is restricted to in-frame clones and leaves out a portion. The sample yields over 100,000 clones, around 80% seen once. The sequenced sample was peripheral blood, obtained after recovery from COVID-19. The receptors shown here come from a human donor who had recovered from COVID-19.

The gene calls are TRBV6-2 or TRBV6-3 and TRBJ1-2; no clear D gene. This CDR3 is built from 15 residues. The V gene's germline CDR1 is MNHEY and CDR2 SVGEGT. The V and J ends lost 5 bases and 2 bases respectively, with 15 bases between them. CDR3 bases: TGTGCCAGCAGTACTCACTTAGACGGAAACTATGGCTACACCTTC. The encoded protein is CASSTHLDGNYGYTF.

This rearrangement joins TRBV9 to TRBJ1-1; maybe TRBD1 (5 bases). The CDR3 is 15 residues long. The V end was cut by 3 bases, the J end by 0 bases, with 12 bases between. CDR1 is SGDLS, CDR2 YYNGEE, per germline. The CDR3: CASSGTSRVNTEAFF. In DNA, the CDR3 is TGTGCCAGCAGCGGAACGAGCAGGGTGAACACTGAAGCTTTCTTT.

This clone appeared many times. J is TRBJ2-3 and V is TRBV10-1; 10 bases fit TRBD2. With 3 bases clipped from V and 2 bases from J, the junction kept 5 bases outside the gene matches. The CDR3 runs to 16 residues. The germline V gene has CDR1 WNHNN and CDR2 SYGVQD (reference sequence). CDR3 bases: TGCGCCAGCAGTGAAACTAGCGGGGAACTCACAGATACGCAGTATTTT. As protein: CASSETSGELTDTQYF.

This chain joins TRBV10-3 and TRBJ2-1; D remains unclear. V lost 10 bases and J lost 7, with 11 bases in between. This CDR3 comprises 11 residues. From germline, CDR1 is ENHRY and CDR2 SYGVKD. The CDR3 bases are TGTGCCACTACCTTTGGGAATGAGCAGTTCTTC. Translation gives CATTFGNEQFF.

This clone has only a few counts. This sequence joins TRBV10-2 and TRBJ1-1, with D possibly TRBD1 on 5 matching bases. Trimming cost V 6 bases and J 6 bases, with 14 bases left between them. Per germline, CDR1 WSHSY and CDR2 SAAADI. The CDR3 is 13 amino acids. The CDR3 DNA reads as TGCGCCAGCAGAGAATCCAGGGTTTCTGAAGCTTTCTTT. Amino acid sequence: CASRESRVSEAFF.

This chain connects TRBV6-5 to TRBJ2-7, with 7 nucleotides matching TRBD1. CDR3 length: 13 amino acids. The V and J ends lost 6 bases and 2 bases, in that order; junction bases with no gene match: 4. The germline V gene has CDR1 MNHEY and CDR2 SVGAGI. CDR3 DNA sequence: TGTGCCAGCAGAACAGGGGAAACCTACGAGCAGTACTTC. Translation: CASRTGETYEQYF.

The CDR3 sequence: CASSRKANTGELFF. CDR3 DNA sequence: TGTGCCAGCAGTCGGAAGGCGAACACCGGGGAGCTGTTTTTT. The genes are TRBV6-5 and TRBJ2-2; D unclear. Trimming stripped 5 bases from V and 0 bases from J, with 7 bases between. The CDR3 is 14 residues long. The germline V gene has CDR1 MNHEY and CDR2 SVGAGI.

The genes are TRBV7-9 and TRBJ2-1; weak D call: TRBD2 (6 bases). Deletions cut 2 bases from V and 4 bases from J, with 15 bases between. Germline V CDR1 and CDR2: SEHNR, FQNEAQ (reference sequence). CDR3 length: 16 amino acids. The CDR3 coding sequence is TGTGCCAGCAGCTTATCCCCCGGGACTGGATACAATGAGCAGTTCTTC. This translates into CASSLSPGTGYNEQFF.

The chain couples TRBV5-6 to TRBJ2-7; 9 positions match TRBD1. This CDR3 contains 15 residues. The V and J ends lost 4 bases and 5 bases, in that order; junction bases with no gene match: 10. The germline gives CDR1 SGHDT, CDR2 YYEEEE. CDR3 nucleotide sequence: TGTGCCAGCAGCGGTGACAGGGGGTTCAACCACGAGCAGTACTTC. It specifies CASSGDRGFNHEQYF. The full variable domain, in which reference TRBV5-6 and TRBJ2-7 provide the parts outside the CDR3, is DAGVTQSPTHLIKTRGQQVTLRCSPKSGHDTVSWYQQALGQGPQFIFQYYEEEERQRGNFPDRFSGHQFPNYSSELNVNALLLGDSALYLCASSGDRGFNHEQYFGPGTRLTVT.

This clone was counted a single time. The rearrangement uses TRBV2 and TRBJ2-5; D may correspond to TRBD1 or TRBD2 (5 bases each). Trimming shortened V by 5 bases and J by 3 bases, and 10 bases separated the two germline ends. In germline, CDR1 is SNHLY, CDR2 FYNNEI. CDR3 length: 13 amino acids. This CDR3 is CASSPGTEETQYF. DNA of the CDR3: TGTGCCAGCAGTCCAGGGACGGAAGAGACCCAGTACTTC.

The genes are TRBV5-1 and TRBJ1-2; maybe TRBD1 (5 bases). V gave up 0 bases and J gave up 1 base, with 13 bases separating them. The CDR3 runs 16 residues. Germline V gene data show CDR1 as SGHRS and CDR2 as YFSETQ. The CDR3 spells CASSLADGAVNYGYTF. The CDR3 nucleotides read TGCGCCAGCAGCTTGGCGGACGGGGCCGTTAACTATGGCTACACCTTC.

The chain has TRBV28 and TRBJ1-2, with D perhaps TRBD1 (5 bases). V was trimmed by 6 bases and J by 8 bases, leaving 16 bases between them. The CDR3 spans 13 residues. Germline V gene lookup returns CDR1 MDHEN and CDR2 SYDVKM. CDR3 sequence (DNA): TGTGCCAGCAGCCCGATGATCTGGGACGGCTACACCTTC. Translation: CASSPMIWDGYTF.

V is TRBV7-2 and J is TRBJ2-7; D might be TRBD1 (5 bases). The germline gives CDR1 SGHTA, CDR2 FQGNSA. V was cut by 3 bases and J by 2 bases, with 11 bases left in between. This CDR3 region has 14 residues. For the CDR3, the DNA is TGTGCCAGCAGCTTTAGCAGGGTTGCCTACGAGCAGTACTTC. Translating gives CASSFSRVAYEQYF.

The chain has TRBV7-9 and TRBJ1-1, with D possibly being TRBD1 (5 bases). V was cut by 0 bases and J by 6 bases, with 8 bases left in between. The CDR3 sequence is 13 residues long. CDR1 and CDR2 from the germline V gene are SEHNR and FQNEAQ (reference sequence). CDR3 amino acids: CASSLAGTAEAFF. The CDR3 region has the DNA TGTGCCAGCAGCTTAGCAGGGACGGCTGAAGCTTTCTTT. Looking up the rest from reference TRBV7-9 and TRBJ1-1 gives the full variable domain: DTGVSQNPRHKITKRGQNVTFRCDPISEHNRLYWYRQTLGQGPEFLTYFQNEAQLEKSRLLSDRFSAERPKGSFSTLEIQRTEQGDSAMYLCASSLAGTAEAFFGQGTRLTVV.

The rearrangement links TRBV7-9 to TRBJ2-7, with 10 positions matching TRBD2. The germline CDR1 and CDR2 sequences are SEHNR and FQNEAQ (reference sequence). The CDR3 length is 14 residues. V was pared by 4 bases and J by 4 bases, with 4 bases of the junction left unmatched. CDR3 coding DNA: TGTGCCAGCAGCTGGGGAGCGGGGGGGTACGAGCAGTACTTC. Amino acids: CASSWGAGGYEQYF.

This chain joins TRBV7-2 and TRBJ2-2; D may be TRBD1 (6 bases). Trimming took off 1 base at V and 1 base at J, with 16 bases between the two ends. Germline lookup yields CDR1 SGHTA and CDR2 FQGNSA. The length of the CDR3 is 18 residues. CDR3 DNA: TGTGCCAGCAGCTTAGATTCGCGGACAGTCAAGAACACCGGGGAGCTGTTTTTT. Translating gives CASSLDSRTVKNTGELFF.

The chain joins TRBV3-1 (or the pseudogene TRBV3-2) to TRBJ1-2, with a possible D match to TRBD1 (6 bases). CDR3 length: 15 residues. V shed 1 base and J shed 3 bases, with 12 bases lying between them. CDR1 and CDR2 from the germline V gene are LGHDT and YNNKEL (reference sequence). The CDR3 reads CASSQAGEKDYGYTF. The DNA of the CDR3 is TGTGCCAGCAGCCAAGCAGGGGAGAAGGACTATGGCTACACCTTC.